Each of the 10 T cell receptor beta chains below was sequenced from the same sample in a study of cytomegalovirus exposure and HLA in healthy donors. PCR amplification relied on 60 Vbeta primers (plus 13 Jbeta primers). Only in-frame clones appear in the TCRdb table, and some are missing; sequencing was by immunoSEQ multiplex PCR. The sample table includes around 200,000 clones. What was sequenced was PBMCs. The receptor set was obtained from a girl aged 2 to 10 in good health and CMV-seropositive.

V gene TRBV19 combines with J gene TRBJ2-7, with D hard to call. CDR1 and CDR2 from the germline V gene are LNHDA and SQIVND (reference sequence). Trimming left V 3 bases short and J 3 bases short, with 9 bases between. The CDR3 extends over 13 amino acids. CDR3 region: CASSISLFYEQYF. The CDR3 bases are TGTGCCAGTAGTATCTCTCTCTTCTACGAGCAGTACTTC.

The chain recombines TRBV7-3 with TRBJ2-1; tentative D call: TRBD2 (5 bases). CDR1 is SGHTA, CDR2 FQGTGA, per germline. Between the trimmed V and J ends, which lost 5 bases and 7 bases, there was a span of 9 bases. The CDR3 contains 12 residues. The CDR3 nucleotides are TGTGCCAGCAGCCGCCCGGGGAATGAGCAGTTCTTC. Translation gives CASSRPGNEQFF.

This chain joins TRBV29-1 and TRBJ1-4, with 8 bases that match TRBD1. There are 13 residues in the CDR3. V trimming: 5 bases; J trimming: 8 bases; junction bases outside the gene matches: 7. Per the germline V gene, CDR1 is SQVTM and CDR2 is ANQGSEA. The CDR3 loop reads CSVQQGVGEKLFF. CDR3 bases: TGCAGCGTTCAACAGGGGGTTGGGGAAAAACTGTTTTTT.

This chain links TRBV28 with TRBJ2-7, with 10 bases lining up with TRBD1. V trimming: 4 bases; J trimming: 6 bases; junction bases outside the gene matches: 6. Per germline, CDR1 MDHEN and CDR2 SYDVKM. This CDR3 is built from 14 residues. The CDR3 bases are TGTGCCAGCAGTTCCCCCGGGACAGGGGCCGAGCAGTACTTC. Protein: CASSSPGTGAEQYF. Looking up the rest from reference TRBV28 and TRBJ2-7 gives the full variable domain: DVKVTQSSRYLVKRTGEKVFLECVQDMDHENMFWYRQDPGLGLRLIYFSYDVKMKEKGDIPEGYSVSREKKERFSLILESASTNQTSMYLCASSSPGTGAEQYFGPGTRLTVT.

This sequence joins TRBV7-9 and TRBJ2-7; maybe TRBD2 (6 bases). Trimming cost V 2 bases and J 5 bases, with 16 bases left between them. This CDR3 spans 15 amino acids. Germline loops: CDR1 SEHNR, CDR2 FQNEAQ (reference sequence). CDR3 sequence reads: CASSLRRAQMDEQYF. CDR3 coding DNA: TGTGCCAGCAGCTTAAGGAGGGCCCAGATGGACGAGCAGTACTTC.

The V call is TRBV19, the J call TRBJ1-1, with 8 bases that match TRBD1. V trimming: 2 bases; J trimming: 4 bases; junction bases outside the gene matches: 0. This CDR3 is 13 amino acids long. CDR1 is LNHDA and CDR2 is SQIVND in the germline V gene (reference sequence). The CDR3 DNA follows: TGTGCCAGTAGTATAACAGGGGGCACTGAAGCTTTCTTT. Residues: CASSITGGTEAFF.

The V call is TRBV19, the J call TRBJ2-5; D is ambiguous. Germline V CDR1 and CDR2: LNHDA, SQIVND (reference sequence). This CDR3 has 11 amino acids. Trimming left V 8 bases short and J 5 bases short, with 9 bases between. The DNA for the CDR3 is TGTGCCAGTGGATTGGAGGAGACCCAGTACTTC. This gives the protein CASGLEETQYF.

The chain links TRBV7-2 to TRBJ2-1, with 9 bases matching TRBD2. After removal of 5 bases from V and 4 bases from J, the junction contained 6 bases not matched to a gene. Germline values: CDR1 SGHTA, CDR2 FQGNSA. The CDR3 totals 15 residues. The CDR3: CASSAGTSRYNEQFF. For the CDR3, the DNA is TGTGCCAGCAGCGCGGGGACTAGCCGGTACAATGAGCAGTTCTTC.

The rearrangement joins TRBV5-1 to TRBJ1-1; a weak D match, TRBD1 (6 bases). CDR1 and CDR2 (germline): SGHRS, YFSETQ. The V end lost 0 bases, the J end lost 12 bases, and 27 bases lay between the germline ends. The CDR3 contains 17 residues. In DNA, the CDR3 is TGCGCCAGCAGCTTGGGGGCTCCTTCAGTATCCGGACAGTTGCCTTTCTTT. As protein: CASSLGAPSVSGQLPFF.

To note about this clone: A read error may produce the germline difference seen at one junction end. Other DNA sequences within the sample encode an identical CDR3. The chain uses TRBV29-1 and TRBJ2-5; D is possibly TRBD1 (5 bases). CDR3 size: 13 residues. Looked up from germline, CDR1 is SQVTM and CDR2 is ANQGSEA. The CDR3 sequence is CSVEDRVQETQYF. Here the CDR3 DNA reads TGCAGCGTTGAAGACAGGGTCCAAGAGACTCAGTACTTC.